One sample yielded the 15 T cell receptor beta chains listed below, sequenced in a study of cytomegalovirus exposure and HLA in healthy donors. A multiplex PCR was run with 60 Vbeta primers and 13 Jbeta primers. Repertoires were generated with immunoSEQ multiplex PCR, while TCRdb's copy carries only in-frame clones and drops some. The table includes around 80,000 clones, roughly 65% detected once. The sample consisted of PBMCs. These TCRs come from a male donor in good health and CMV-seropositive.

For the CDR3, the DNA is TGTGCCAGCAGTTACCGTGTGGGAGCCTACGAGCAGTACTTC. Protein sequence: CASSYRVGAYEQYF. V is TRBV6-5 and J is TRBJ2-7; D may be TRBD2 (5 bases). The CDR3 length is 14 residues. Trimming removed 2 bases at V and 2 bases at J, with 10 bases between. CDR1 is MNHEY and CDR2 is SVGAGI in the germline V gene.

This chain joins TRBV4-1 and TRBJ1-2; 8 bases match TRBD1. This CDR3 is built from 14 residues. V gave up 7 bases and J gave up 2 bases; unmatched junction bases: 6. Germline V gene data show CDR1 as MGHRA and CDR2 as YSYEKL. The CDR3 bases are TGCGCCAGCACCGACAGACAGGGGAACTATGGCTACACCTTC. Translated: CASTDRQGNYGYTF.

The chain carries TRBV6-5 and TRBJ1-2; 9 positions match TRBD1. From germline, CDR1 is MNHEY and CDR2 SVGAGI. The CDR3 is made up of 15 amino acids. The trim removed 4 bases at V and 8 bases at J, leaving 11 bases unmatched. The CDR3 bases are TGTGCCAGCAGTTTTGGGACAGGGCTCTCAGGGGGCTACACCTTC. Its protein product is CASSFGTGLSGGYTF.

Concerning this clone: The same CDR3 can be traced to other DNA sequences in this sample. The chain has TRBV6-1 and TRBJ2-7, with D perhaps matching TRBD1 (5 bases). The CDR3 runs 14 residues. Germline lookup yields CDR1 MNHNS and CDR2 SASEGT. V was clipped by 5 bases and J by 2 bases, with 13 bases between them. Written as DNA, the CDR3 is TGTGCCAGCAGTCCTCGCAGGGAAACCTACGAGCAGTACTTC. This sequence encodes CASSPRRETYEQYF.

J is TRBJ2-3 and V is TRBV7-9; no reliable D call. The CDR3 covers 15 residues. Germline V gene sequence: CDR1 SEHNR, CDR2 FQNEAQ (reference sequence). Trimming removed 5 bases from V and 4 bases from J, with 16 bases in between. For the CDR3, the DNA is TGTGCCAGCAGCCCCCCTTACCGGGTCTCAGATACGCAGTATTTT. Translated: CASSPPYRVSDTQYF.

In the case of this clone: At one boundary the junction diverges from the germline segment, which might be a read error. The chain links TRBV6-1 to TRBJ1-2; TRBD1 might be the D (5 bases). Germline values: CDR1 MNHNS, CDR2 SASEGT. The CDR3 length is 13 residues. In nucleotides, the CDR3 is TGTGCCAGCAGTGAAGCGTGGGGCGATGGCTACCCCTTC. Residues: CASSEAWGDGYPF.

This chain joins TRBV6-1 and TRBJ2-1; D may be TRBD2 (7 bases). Germline CDR1 is MNHNS and CDR2 is SASEGT. The V gene lost 2 bases and the J gene lost 9 bases, with 14 bases spanning the gap. The CDR3 is 14 residues long. The CDR3 sequence: CASSEWGGASEQFF. For the CDR3, the DNA is TGTGCCAGCAGTGAATGGGGGGGGGCGTCTGAGCAGTTCTTC.

The rearrangement uses TRBV16 and TRBJ2-6; D may be TRBD1 (5 bases). Looked up from germline, CDR1 is KGHSY and CDR2 is FQNENV. Between the trimmed V and J ends, which lost 2 bases and 1 base, there was a span of 6 bases. CDR3 length: 15 residues. CDR3 in amino acids: CASSQRGSGANVLTF. CDR3 sequence (DNA): TGTGCCAGCAGCCAAAGGGGATCTGGGGCCAACGTCCTGACTTTC.

The chain links TRBV30 to TRBJ2-7, with 7 positions matching TRBD1. Trimming removed 2 bases from V and 8 bases from J; junction bases left unmatched: 12. The CDR3 is 14 residues long. Germline-derived CDR1 and CDR2 are GTSNPN and SVGIG (reference sequence). The CDR3 DNA is TGTGCCTGGAGTACGAATTCGGGACAGCGCAAGCAGTACTTC. Translated, it gives CAWSTNSGQRKQYF.

The chain couples TRBV7-2 to TRBJ1-4; 10 nucleotides agree with TRBD1. J lost 5 bases, V lost 6 bases, and 3 bases had no gene match. The CDR3 consists of 14 residues. Germline V lookup: CDR1 SGHTA, CDR2 FQGNSA. DNA of the CDR3: TGTGCCAGCAGTCGGGGACAGGGGAATGAAAAACTGTTTTTT. Amino acids: CASSRGQGNEKLFF.

The chain links TRBV6-5 to TRBJ1-1; D perhaps matches TRBD1 (5 bases). V was trimmed by 2 bases and J by 10 bases, leaving 14 bases between them. Looked up from germline, CDR1 is MNHEY and CDR2 is SVGAGI. This CDR3 has 13 amino acids. Here the CDR3 DNA reads TGTGCCAGCAGTTACAAAGGGGCACCCGGAGCTTTCTTT. Translating it yields CASSYKGAPGAFF.

The V call is TRBV5-4, the J call TRBJ2-3, with D possibly TRBD1 on 6 matching bases. V lost 0 bases to trimming and J lost 0 bases, with 8 bases between them. The CDR3 contains 15 residues. Germline assignment: CDR1 SGHNT and CDR2 YYREEE (reference sequence). CDR3 protein: CASSLATGSTDTQYF. CDR3 sequence (DNA): TGTGCCAGCAGCTTGGCCACAGGGAGCACAGATACGCAGTATTTT.

This chain's CDR3 is CASSLDRIGYEQYF. The CDR3 DNA sequence: TGCGCCAGCAGCCTCGACAGGATCGGCTACGAGCAGTACTTC. The V gene is TRBV4-1, the J gene TRBJ2-7, with D possibly TRBD1 on 6 matching bases. The CDR3 runs to 14 residues. V was trimmed by 4 bases and J by 3 bases, leaving 13 bases between them. Germline CDR1 is MGHRA and CDR2 is YSYEKL.

The chain combines TRBV5-1 with TRBJ2-7; the D is unclear. This CDR3 comprises 14 residues. Germline V gene lookup returns CDR1 SGHRS and CDR2 YFSETQ. Trimming shortened V by 0 bases and J by 3 bases, and 10 bases separated the two germline ends. CDR3 sequence: CASSLAAGFYEQYF. The CDR3 DNA is TGCGCCAGCAGCTTGGCCGCAGGCTTCTACGAGCAGTACTTC.

The V gene is TRBV9, the J gene TRBJ1-2, with D possibly TRBD1 on 5 matching bases. Germline V gives CDR1 SGDLS, CDR2 YYNGEE. Trimming removed 1 base at V and 8 bases at J, with 12 bases between. The CDR3 length is 13 residues. This chain's CDR3 is CASSVRGTKGYTF. CDR3 DNA sequence: TGTGCCAGCAGCGTACGGGGGACGAAAGGCTACACCTTC. The full variable domain, with the rest looked up from reference TRBV9 and TRBJ1-2, is DSGVTQTPKHLITATGQRVTLRCSPRSGDLSVYWYQQSLDQGLQFLIQYYNGEERAKGNILERFSAQQFPDLHSELNLSSLELGDSALYFCASSVRGTKGYTFGSGTRLTVV.